This T cell receptor (beta chain) appears in the sequencing data of a study of blood T cell repertoires in COVID-19. As for the study in general: COVID-19 samples collected from the United States, Italy and Spain covered acute and convalescent phases. PBMCs, B-cell-depleted T cells, or T cells were the source of the cDNA or gDNA that made up the material.

Some clones are missing from TCRdb's copy, which holds only in-frame ones; the method was immunoSEQ multiplex PCR. Here the sample spans fewer than 25,000 clones, around 87% being singletons. Specimen: peripheral blood. This sequence was found in a human donor with active COVID-19. The donor label of this sample is uncertain.

CDR3 in DNA: TGCAGCGTCCTAGGGGGCGCAATCTATGGCTACACCTTC. It is translated as CSVLGGAIYGYTF. The chain has TRBV29-1 and TRBJ1-2, with 7 bases lining up with TRBD1. CDR1 SQVTM and CDR2 ANQGSEA come from the germline V gene. CDR3 length: 13 residues. V shed 6 bases, J shed 4 bases, and the junction held 8 bases outside the gene matches. The variable domain in full, with the rest retrieved from reference TRBV29-1 and TRBJ1-2, is SAVISQKPSRDICQRGTSLTIQCQVDSQVTMMFWYRQQPGQSLTLIATANQGSEATYESGFVIDKFPISRPNLTFSTLTVSNMSPEDSSIYLCSVLGGAIYGYTFGSGTRLTVV.